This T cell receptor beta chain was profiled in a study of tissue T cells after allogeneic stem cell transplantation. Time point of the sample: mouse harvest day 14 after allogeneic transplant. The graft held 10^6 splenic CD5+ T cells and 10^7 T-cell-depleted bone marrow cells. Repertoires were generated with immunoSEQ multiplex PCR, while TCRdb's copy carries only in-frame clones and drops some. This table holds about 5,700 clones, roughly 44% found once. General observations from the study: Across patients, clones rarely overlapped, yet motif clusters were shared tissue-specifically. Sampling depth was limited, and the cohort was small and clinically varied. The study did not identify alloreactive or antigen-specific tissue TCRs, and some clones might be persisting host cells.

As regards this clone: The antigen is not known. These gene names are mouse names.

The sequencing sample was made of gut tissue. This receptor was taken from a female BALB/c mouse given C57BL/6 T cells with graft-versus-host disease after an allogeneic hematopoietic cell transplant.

The CDR3 DNA, read in part, is TGTGCCAGCTCTCTCTGGGGGGGAAGAGCTGAGCAGTTC. It encodes CASSLWGGRAEQF. The full CDR3 protein is CASSLWGGRAEQFF. J is TRBJ2-1 and V is TRBV12-2, with 8 bases aligning to TRBD2. Read coverage stops 1 residue before the CDR3 terminus; the germline J gene supplies the remainder. The CDR3 is made up of 14 amino acids. Germline CDR1 reads SGHLS; CDR2 reads HYDKME. The J segment lost 7 bases and the V segment lost 0 bases, leaving 4 bases of the junction unmatched.